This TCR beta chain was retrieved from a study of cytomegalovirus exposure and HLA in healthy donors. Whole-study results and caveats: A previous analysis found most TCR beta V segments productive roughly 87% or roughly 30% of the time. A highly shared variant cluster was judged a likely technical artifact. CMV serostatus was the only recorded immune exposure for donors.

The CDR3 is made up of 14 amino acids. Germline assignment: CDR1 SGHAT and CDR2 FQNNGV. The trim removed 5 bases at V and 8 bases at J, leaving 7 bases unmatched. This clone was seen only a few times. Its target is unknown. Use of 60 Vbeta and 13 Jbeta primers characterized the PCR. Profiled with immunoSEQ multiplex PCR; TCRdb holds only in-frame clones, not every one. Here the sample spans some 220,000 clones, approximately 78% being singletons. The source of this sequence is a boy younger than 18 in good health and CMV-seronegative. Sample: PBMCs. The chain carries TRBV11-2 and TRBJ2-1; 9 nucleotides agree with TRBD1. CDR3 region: CASSPPRDRDEQFF. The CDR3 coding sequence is TGTGCCAGCAGCCCACCCCGGGACAGGGATGAGCAGTTCTTC.